This T cell receptor beta chain is drawn from a study of cytomegalovirus exposure and HLA in healthy donors. With regard to this clone: Its antigen remains unknown. The same CDR3 is also encoded by other DNA sequences in this sample.

CDR3 length: 11 amino acids. The germline V and J ends were trimmed by 3 bases and 5 bases, with 8 bases remaining between them. The V gene's germline CDR1 is DFQATT and CDR2 SNEGSKA (reference sequence). At collection, donors were nominally healthy, but unrecorded immune exposures were probable. Whole-study findings and limits: Previous analysis showed most TCR beta V segments were productive about 90% or about 30% of the time.

Primers for the PCR totalled 60 Vbeta and 13 Jbeta. Here immunoSEQ multiplex PCR was the method, and the copy in TCRdb shows in-frame clones only, minus some. The sample has around 90,000 clones, 79% seen once. This rearrangement joins TRBV20-1 to TRBJ2-7; a possible D gene is TRBD2 (5 bases). This sequence was found in a male donor in good health and CMV-seropositive. Sample: PBMCs. CDR3 in DNA: TGCAGTGCTAGCATCGGGAACGAGCAGTACTTC. Translated: CSASIGNEQYF.